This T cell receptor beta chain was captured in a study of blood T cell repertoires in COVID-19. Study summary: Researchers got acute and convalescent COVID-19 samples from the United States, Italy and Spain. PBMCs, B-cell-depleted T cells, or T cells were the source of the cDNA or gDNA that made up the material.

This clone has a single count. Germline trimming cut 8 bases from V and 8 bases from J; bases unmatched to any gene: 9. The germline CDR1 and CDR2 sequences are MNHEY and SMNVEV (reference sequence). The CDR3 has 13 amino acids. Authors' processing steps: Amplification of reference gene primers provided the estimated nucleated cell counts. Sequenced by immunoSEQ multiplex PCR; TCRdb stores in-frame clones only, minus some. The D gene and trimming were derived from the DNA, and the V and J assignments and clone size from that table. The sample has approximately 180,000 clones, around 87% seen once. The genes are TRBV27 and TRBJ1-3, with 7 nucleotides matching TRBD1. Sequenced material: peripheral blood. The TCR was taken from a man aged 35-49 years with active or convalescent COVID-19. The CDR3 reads CASGTGDKHTIYF. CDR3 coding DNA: TGTGCCAGCGGAACAGGGGATAAACACACCATATATTTT.